A single sample is the source of the 21 T cell receptor beta chains below, sequenced in a study of T cell repertoires in cytomegalovirus infection (dated by TCRdb to about 2019). Instrument on record: Illumina HiSeq 1500. TCRdb's own reprocessing of the public reads used fastp at Q25 and MiXCR and kept productive beta chains. Rows merge per CDR3 protein into single entries with the most common DNA and genes. The sample table records hundreds of thousands of distinct CDR3 sequences; 9.6% of these occur just once. The ten largest clones capture around 2.5% of the sample. Material for sequencing was PBMCs. Receptors were obtained from a human donor in good health (CMV status not recorded). Some clones in this sample may be carry-over from other donors' samples.

This clonotype appeared many times. The V gene is TRBV6-6, the J gene TRBJ1-1; no firm D call. The CDR3 runs 14 residues. Germline loops: CDR1 MNHNY, CDR2 SVGAGI (reference sequence). Trimming pared 6 bases from V and 2 bases from J, leaving 13 bases between. In DNA, the CDR3 is TGTGCCAGCAGCATGACGGCGGGAAACACTGAAGCTTTCTTT. It encodes CASSMTAGNTEAFF.

Ten or more counts support this clonotype. The rearrangement uses TRBV12-3 or TRBV12-4 and TRBJ1-4; TRBD1 is a possible D gene (6 bases). Trimming removed 6 bases from V and 5 bases from J, with 16 bases in between. The CDR3 runs to 15 residues. This chain's CDR3 is CASRLSQGRNEKLFF. In DNA form, the CDR3 reads TGTGCCAGCAGGCTCTCACAGGGCAGGAATGAAAAACTGTTTTTT.

This clonotype was seen at least ten times. V and J are TRBV6-5 and TRBJ1-4; D uncertain. V lost 4 bases and J lost 5, with 8 bases in between. The CDR3 covers 13 residues. CDR1 and CDR2 (germline): MNHEY, SVGAGI. The CDR3 is CASSFGRNEKLFF. The CDR3 DNA reads as TGTGCCAGCAGTTTCGGACGGAATGAAAAACTGTTTTTT.

The chain recombines TRBV20-1 with TRBJ2-1; D is possibly TRBD1 (6 bases). Trimming removed 4 bases from V and 5 bases from J, with 21 bases in between. From germline, CDR1 is DFQATT and CDR2 SNEGSKA (reference sequence). The CDR3 covers 16 residues. CDR3 amino acids: CSAKKEALGANNEQFF. The DNA of the CDR3 is TGCAGTGCTAAGAAGGAGGCATTGGGGGCAAACAATGAGCAGTTCTTC.

This clonotype was counted at least ten times. The CDR3 is CASSPLGGPDNTGELFF. The DNA of the CDR3 is TGTGCCAGCAGCCCCTTAGGTGGGCCGGATAACACCGGGGAGCTGTTTTTT. This chain joins TRBV7-6 and TRBJ2-2; no definite D call. V dropped 5 bases and J dropped 2 bases, with 18 bases sitting between them. CDR1 SGHVS and CDR2 FNYEAQ come from the germline V gene. CDR3 length equals 17 residues.

This clonotype has at least ten counts. The J gene is TRBJ2-5, the V gene TRBV12-3 or TRBV12-4, with D hard to call. The V and J ends lost 1 base and 1 base respectively, with 4 bases between them. This CDR3 region has 13 residues. The CDR3 protein is CASSLDIQETQYF. CDR3 nucleotides: TGTGCCAGCAGTTTAGACATCCAAGAGACCCAGTACTTC.

This clonotype was seen many times. The gene calls are TRBV5-1 and TRBJ1-2; 7 nucleotides agree with TRBD1. J lost 2 bases, V lost 6 bases, and 4 bases had no gene match. This CDR3 comprises 13 residues. CDR1 SGHRS and CDR2 YFSETQ come from the germline V gene. The CDR3: CASTGTENYGYTF. DNA of the CDR3: TGCGCCAGCACCGGGACAGAGAACTATGGCTACACCTTC.

CDR3 DNA: TGTGCCAGCACCCCATCGGGCGGGTTAGGTGGGGCCAACGTCCTGACTTTC. It is translated as CASTPSGGLGGANVLTF. J is TRBJ2-6 and V is TRBV9; possibly TRBD2 for D (5 bases). Trimming took 6 bases from V and 3 from J, leaving 19 bases between them. Germline lookup yields CDR1 SGDLS and CDR2 YYNGEE. This CDR3 is 17 amino acids long.

Ten or more counts support this clonotype. The genes are TRBV2 and TRBJ2-1; 16 bases fit TRBD2. Per germline, CDR1 SNHLY and CDR2 FYNNEI. The CDR3 is 18 amino acids. V lost 0 bases and J lost 2; bases outside the gene matches: 1. This chain's CDR3 is CASSEAGTSGGAYNEQFF. DNA of the CDR3: TGTGCCAGCAGTGAAGCCGGGACTAGCGGGGGGGCCTACAATGAGCAGTTCTTC.

This clonotype was observed many times. The genes are TRBV20-1 and TRBJ1-4; tentatively, D is TRBD1 (6 bases). Trimming shortened V by 8 bases and J by 3 bases, and 13 bases separated the two germline ends. Looked up from germline, CDR1 is DFQATT and CDR2 is SNEGSKA (reference sequence). The CDR3 has 13 residues. This chain's CDR3 is CSPRQVANEKLFF. In DNA, the CDR3 is TGCAGTCCCAGACAGGTGGCTAATGAAAAACTGTTTTTT.

V gene TRBV5-6 combines with J gene TRBJ2-1; TRBD2 aligns across 10 bases. J was trimmed by 7 bases and V by 3 bases; bases with no gene match: 7. The CDR3 runs to 15 residues. The germline V gene has CDR1 SGHDT and CDR2 YYEEEE. CDR3 in DNA: TGTGCCAGCAGCTCAGCGGGGGGGCGAATGAATGAGCAGTTCTTC. As protein: CASSSAGGRMNEQFF.

This clonotype was recorded at least ten times. The chain uses TRBV7-9 and TRBJ2-4; D is undetermined. CDR3 length equals 13 residues. Germline CDR1 reads SEHNR; CDR2 reads FQNEAQ (reference sequence). V was pared by 1 base and J by 6 bases, with 7 bases between. CDR3 nucleotide sequence: TGTGCCAGCAGCTTAGATGGCAGAAACATTCAGTACTTC. As protein: CASSLDGRNIQYF.

This clonotype was found a few times. The CDR3 DNA follows: TGTGCCAGCAGCTCCTTGACTAGCGGCGAGCAGTACGTC. Its translation: CASSSLTSGEQYV. This chain links TRBV5-4 with TRBJ2-7; 9 bases line up with TRBD2. Per the germline V gene, CDR1 is SGHNT and CDR2 is YYREEE (reference sequence). V dropped 3 bases and J dropped 6; count of bases not matched to a gene: 4. The length of the CDR3 is 13 residues.

The chain links TRBV6-5 to TRBJ2-1; TRBD2 aligns across 7 bases. The CDR3 covers 17 residues. The J segment lost 2 bases and the V segment lost 4 bases, leaving 11 bases of the junction unmatched. Germline CDR1 MNHEY, CDR2 SVGAGI. The DNA for the CDR3 is TGTGCCAGCAGTTTAGTAACCCTGGCGGGAGCCTACAATGAGCAGTTCTTC. Amino acids: CASSLVTLAGAYNEQFF.

This clonotype was found a few times. The chain employs TRBV20-1 and TRBJ2-5; a possible D gene is TRBD1 (5 bases). Deletions cut 2 bases from V and 1 base from J, with 8 bases between. The CDR3 runs to 13 residues. The germline gives CDR1 DFQATT, CDR2 SNEGSKA (reference sequence). Here the CDR3 reads CSARKQAQETQYF. In nucleotides, the CDR3 is TGCAGTGCTAGAAAACAGGCCCAAGAGACCCAGTACTTC.

This clonotype occurred many times. The chain joins TRBV7-2 to TRBJ2-5, with TRBD2 matching over 10 bases. Germline lookup yields CDR1 SGHTA and CDR2 FQGNSA. The CDR3 is 15 amino acids. V gave up 4 bases and J gave up 4 bases; unmatched junction bases: 6. CDR3 residues: CASSWTVAGGETQYF. CDR3 in DNA: TGTGCCAGCAGCTGGACGGTAGCGGGGGGAGAGACCCAGTACTTC. Complete variable domain (other parts from reference TRBV7-2 and TRBJ2-5): GAGVSQSPSNKVTEKGKDVELRCDPISGHTALYWYRQSLGQGLEFLIYFQGNSAPDKSGLPSDRFSAERTGGSVSTLTIQRTQQEDSAVYLCASSWTVAGGETQYFGPGTRLLVL.

There are many counts of this clonotype. The chain has TRBV7-6 and TRBJ2-7, with D unclear. The CDR3 sequence is 13 residues long. The germline V and J ends were trimmed by 5 bases and 2 bases, with 10 bases remaining between them. CDR1 and CDR2 (germline): SGHVS, FNYEAQ. The CDR3 region has the DNA TGTGCCAGCAGCCCCGGGCCAGCCTACGAGCAGTACTTC. Protein product: CASSPGPAYEQYF.

This clonotype was recorded many times. The gene calls are TRBV11-3 and TRBJ2-1; D may match TRBD1 or TRBD2 (5 bases each). Looked up from germline, CDR1 is SGHNT and CDR2 is YENEEA. The V end was cut by 5 bases, the J end by 8 bases, with 10 bases between. This CDR3 region has 12 residues. The CDR3 DNA sequence: TGTGCCAGCAGCCCCCAGGGAGATGAGCAGTTCTTC. As protein: CASSPQGDEQFF.

This clonotype has a count of ten or more. This chain connects TRBV7-9 to TRBJ1-1; a weak D match, TRBD1 (6 bases). The V gene's germline CDR1 is SEHNR and CDR2 FQNEAQ (reference sequence). The CDR3 is 14 residues long. V was cut by 5 bases and J by 1 base, with 11 bases left in between. CDR3 DNA sequence: TGTGCCAGCAGCCCAGGGGCTGAGAACACTGAAGCTTTCTTT. Translated, it gives CASSPGAENTEAFF.

This clonotype occurred many times. The V and J genes are TRBV5-1 and TRBJ1-2; TRBD1 agrees at 7 bases. The V gene end was trimmed by 4 bases and the J gene end by 5 bases; junction bases not matched to a gene: 11. Per germline, CDR1 SGHRS and CDR2 YFSETQ. The CDR3 is 15 residues long. DNA of the CDR3: TGCGCCAGCAGCGCGGACAAGGGGGCGTTTTATGGCTACACCTTC. Protein sequence: CASSADKGAFYGYTF.

This clonotype has a count of ten or more. The chain uses TRBV12-3 or TRBV12-4 and TRBJ1-2, with D possibly TRBD1 on 5 matching bases. Between the trimmed V and J ends, which lost 3 bases and 1 base, there was a span of 9 bases. CDR3 size: 14 residues. The CDR3 region is CASSFLQVNYGYTF. DNA for the CDR3: TGTGCCAGCAGTTTTCTACAGGTTAACTATGGCTACACCTTC.